These 27 T cell receptor beta chains share one sample of origin, sequenced in a study of immune characterization of retroperitoneal liposarcoma. TCRdb reanalysed the PCR reads using MiXCR and keeps one entry per CDR3 protein. Among some 10,000 distinct CDR3 sequences listed, roughly 28% were seen once. Sequencing input: blood. The receptor source for this set is a male donor with retroperitoneal liposarcoma.

This clonotype has a handful of counts. This chain joins TRBV12-3 or TRBV12-4 and TRBJ2-3, with D unresolved. The CDR3 totals 14 residues. Trimming removed 5 bases at V and 0 bases at J, with 9 bases between. The CDR3: CASSISPSTDTQYF. The CDR3 DNA reads as TGTGCCAGCAGTATTAGTCCTAGCACAGATACGCAGTATTTT.

The chain has TRBV4-1 and TRBJ2-3, with TRBD1 identical over 8 bases. Trimming removed 1 base from V and 4 bases from J; junction bases left unmatched: 4. In germline, CDR1 is MGHRA, CDR2 YSYEKL. CDR3 length equals 15 residues. The CDR3 bases are TGCGCCAGCAGCCAAGTGGACAGGGCCTCAGATACGCAGTATTTT. This translates into CASSQVDRASDTQYF.

The CDR3 bases are TGTGCCAGCAGCTTGGACAGGGTCTCACGAGAGACCCAGTACTTC. This translates into CASSLDRVSRETQYF. The V gene is TRBV7-2, the J gene TRBJ2-5; 8 positions match TRBD1. Germline V CDR1 and CDR2: SGHTA, FQGNSA. This CDR3 has 15 amino acids. The trim removed 3 bases at V and 4 bases at J, leaving 7 bases unmatched.

In this sample, this clonotype turned up many times. The chain carries TRBV11-3 and TRBJ2-5, with 7 bases aligning to TRBD2. The J call could be wrong; TRBJ2-7 is a better fit for the DNA end. Germline V gene sequence: CDR1 SGHNT, CDR2 YENEEA. There are 15 residues in the CDR3. This CDR3 is CASSLAAGSPYEQYF. CDR3 bases: TGTGCCAGCAGCTTAGCAGCGGGATCTCCCTACGAGCAGTACTTC.

For this clonotype: A much larger clone differs by one base, so this may be a read error. The rearrangement uses TRBV7-2 and TRBJ2-5; no clear D. CDR1 SGHTA and CDR2 FQGNSA come from the germline V gene. Trimming pared 1 base from V and 11 bases from J, leaving 20 bases between. This CDR3 contains 15 residues. The CDR3: CASSLGASSYNEQYF. The CDR3 coding sequence is TGTGCCAGCAGCTTAGGGGCGAGCTCCTACAATGAGCAGTACTTC.

The J gene is TRBJ1-6, the V gene TRBV7-2, with D perhaps matching TRBD1 (6 bases). V lost 6 bases and J 9 bases, leaving 24 bases between the germline ends. The germline CDR1 and CDR2 sequences are SGHTA and FQGNSA. CDR3 length: 17 residues. CDR3 bases: TGTGCCAGCAGTACTACTAAAGGGGGAGCGACCCTTTCACCCCTCCACTTT. It encodes CASSTTKGGATLSPLHF.

This clonotype came up a few times. The V call is TRBV6-4, the J call TRBJ2-2; no clear D gene. Germline lookup yields CDR1 MRHNA and CDR2 SNTAGT. The CDR3 length is 13 residues. Between the trimmed V and J ends, which lost 9 bases and 0 bases, there was a span of 8 bases. CDR3 sequence: CASSLTNTGELFF. The CDR3 DNA follows: TGTGCCAGTTCCCTCACGAACACCGGGGAGCTGTTTTTT.

This clonotype is medium-sized (0.01 to 0.1%) within its sample. V is TRBV3-1 and J is TRBJ2-2; TRBD1 matches at 10 bases. The CDR3 loop spans 15 amino acids. Germline loops: CDR1 LGHDT, CDR2 YNNKEL (reference sequence). Trimming removed 4 bases from V and 5 bases from J; junction bases left unmatched: 4. DNA for the CDR3: TGTGCCAGCAGCCCGACAGGGGGCATAACCGGGGAGCTGTTTTTT. The encoded protein is CASSPTGGITGELFF.

V is TRBV4-3 and J is TRBJ1-3; D gene ambiguous. V lost 1 base and J 5 bases, leaving 6 bases between the germline ends. Germline V lookup: CDR1 LGHNA, CDR2 YSLEER. This CDR3 has 13 amino acids. CDR3 loop: CASSQVGRNTIYF. CDR3 bases: TGCGCCAGCAGCCAAGTGGGCCGAAACACCATATATTTT.

The genes are TRBV27 and TRBJ2-3; 8 bases are shared with TRBD1. Germline V gives CDR1 MNHEY, CDR2 SMNVEV (reference sequence). With 3 bases clipped from V and 4 bases from J, the junction kept 3 bases outside the gene matches. The CDR3 consists of 14 residues. The CDR3 protein is CASSFQGAPDTQYF. For the CDR3, the DNA is TGTGCCAGCAGTTTTCAGGGGGCCCCAGATACGCAGTATTTT.

This clonotype appeared a few times. The CDR3 DNA follows: TGCAGCGTTGTAGGGCAGGGAGAGACCCAGTACTTC. It yields the protein CSVVGQGETQYF. The V call is TRBV29-1, the J call TRBJ2-5, with D tentatively TRBD1 (5 bases). This CDR3 has 12 amino acids. The V end lost 4 bases, the J end lost 4 bases, and 10 bases lay between the germline ends. Germline CDR1 is SQVTM and CDR2 is ANQGSEA.

This clonotype was counted ten times or more. The rearrangement joins TRBV10-1 to TRBJ2-3; 7 bases fit TRBD1. Losses at the gene ends were 1 base for V and 3 bases for J; bases not matched to a gene: 4. The length of the CDR3 is 15 residues. CDR1 is WNHNN and CDR2 is SYGVQD in the germline V gene (reference sequence). The CDR3 DNA reads TGCGCCAGCAGTGAGTGGCAGGGGGTGACAGATACGCAGTATTTT. Translation gives CASSEWQGVTDTQYF.

J is TRBJ2-5 and V is TRBV6-5; D is undetermined. V lost 6 bases and J lost 13, with 18 bases in between. Germline V gene data show CDR1 as MNHEY and CDR2 as SVGAGI. This CDR3 has 12 residues. The CDR3 sequence: CASSNLLGPRYF. In DNA form, the CDR3 reads TGTGCCAGCAGCAACTTACTCGGGCCTCGGTACTTC.

This rearrangement joins TRBV10-2 to TRBJ1-1, with 9 bases that match TRBD1. The CDR3 sequence is 13 residues long. J gave up 10 bases and V 2 bases, and 5 bases lay outside the gene matches. Germline V gives CDR1 WSHSY, CDR2 SAAADI. CDR3: CASSEGQGFGAFF. DNA for the CDR3: TGCGCCAGCAGTGAGGGACAGGGGTTTGGAGCTTTCTTT.

This clonotype has more than one count but fewer than ten. The V and J genes are TRBV12-3 or TRBV12-4 and TRBJ1-1; D gene unclear. Trimming shortened V by 5 bases and J by 0 bases, and 4 bases separated the two germline ends. The CDR3 is 12 residues long. The CDR3 reads CASSVMNTEAFF. DNA of the CDR3: TGTGCCAGCAGTGTGATGAACACTGAAGCTTTCTTT.

By frequency in the sample, this clonotype is medium-sized. This chain links TRBV11-3 with TRBJ2-1; D gene ambiguous. The V end was cut by 0 bases, the J end by 2 bases, with 8 bases between. Germline V CDR1 and CDR2: SGHNT, YENEEA. The CDR3 loop spans 15 amino acids. CDR3 sequence reads: CASSLDPGTYNEQFF. The CDR3 region has the DNA TGTGCCAGCAGCTTAGACCCAGGTACCTACAATGAGCAGTTCTTC.

Within the sample, this clonotype is medium-sized (0.01 to 0.1%). The chain employs TRBV6-1 and TRBJ1-6; unclear D gene. The germline CDR1 and CDR2 sequences are MNHNS and SASEGT. Between the trimmed V and J ends, which lost 0 bases and 3 bases, there was a span of 9 bases. The CDR3 length is 16 residues. The CDR3: CASSEAAAFYNSPLHF. CDR3 in DNA: TGTGCCAGCAGTGAAGCGGCAGCCTTCTATAATTCACCCCTCCACTTT.

The table lists this clonotype with many counts. This rearrangement joins TRBV6-5 to TRBJ2-7; 7 bases map to TRBD1. Germline CDR1 reads MNHEY; CDR2 reads SVGAGI. Trimming took 2 bases from V and 1 from J; bases not matched to a gene: 8. The CDR3 is 16 amino acids. In DNA, the CDR3 is TGTGCCAGCAGTTACGGAACAGGGGATCTTTCCTACGAGCAGTACTTC. Translated, it gives CASSYGTGDLSYEQYF.

This clonotype was seen more than once but under ten times. The genes are TRBV11-3 and TRBJ2-1; possibly TRBD2 for D (6 bases). With 5 bases removed from V and 12 bases from J, the gap between germline ends came to 23 bases. This CDR3 region has 15 residues. Germline-derived CDR1 and CDR2 are SGHNT and YENEEA. CDR3 region: CASSTLAVESVGQFF. CDR3 in DNA: TGTGCCAGCAGCACCTTAGCGGTTGAGAGTGTGGGGCAGTTCTTC.

This clonotype was detected many times. V and J are TRBV12-3 or TRBV12-4 and TRBJ1-2, with no clear D. CDR3 size: 14 residues. V was clipped by 6 bases and J by 0 bases, with 11 bases between them. CDR3 region: CASSPRAANYGYTF. The CDR3 nucleotides are TGTGCCAGCAGCCCCCGCGCCGCTAACTATGGCTACACCTTC.

This clonotype has a single count. V and J are TRBV11-3 and TRBJ2-2, with D possibly being TRBD2 (5 bases). There are 15 residues in the CDR3. Trimming left V 3 bases short and J 9 bases short, with 17 bases between. The germline V gene has CDR1 SGHNT and CDR2 YENEEA. CDR3 protein: CASSLDSLAGRELFF. The CDR3 DNA reads as TGTGCCAGCAGCTTGGACTCGCTCGCGGGTCGGGAGCTGTTTTTT.

The CDR3 DNA reads TGTGCCAGCAGACGACAGGACCATAATTCACCCCTCCACTTT. Protein: CASRRQDHNSPLHF. V usage is TRBV27 and J usage is TRBJ1-6, with a weak D call TRBD1 (6 bases). The CDR3 spans 14 residues. Looked up from germline, CDR1 is MNHEY and CDR2 is SMNVEV (reference sequence). Trimming removed 6 bases from V and 5 bases from J, with 11 bases in between.

This clonotype ranks as medium-sized. This chain joins TRBV6-1 and TRBJ2-6, with 8 nucleotides matching TRBD1. V trimming: 6 bases; J trimming: 2 bases; junction bases outside the gene matches: 0. Per the germline V gene, CDR1 is MNHNS and CDR2 is SASEGT. This CDR3 is 14 amino acids long. This chain's CDR3 is CASRDRAGANVLTF. The CDR3 region has the DNA TGTGCCAGCAGGGACAGGGCTGGGGCCAACGTCCTGACTTTC.

V usage is TRBV5-8 and J usage is TRBJ2-2; TRBD1 matches 8 bases. The CDR3 contains 17 residues. The V and J ends lost 0 bases and 5 bases, in that order; junction bases with no gene match: 9. Germline values: CDR1 SGHTS, CDR2 YDEGEE. The CDR3 is CASSLGDRSKGTGELFF. CDR3 DNA: TGTGCCAGCAGCTTGGGGGACAGGTCCAAGGGGACCGGGGAGCTGTTTTTT.

This clonotype was counted a few times. The chain recombines TRBV7-6 with TRBJ1-1; 7 bases match TRBD1. CDR1 is SGHVS and CDR2 is FNYEAQ in the germline V gene. The junction had 6 bases not matched to a gene; V was cut back by 5 bases and J by 3 bases. The CDR3 loop spans 14 amino acids. CDR3 nucleotides: TGTGCCAGCAGCCATAAGGGGGCGGACACTGAAGCTTTCTTT. This sequence encodes CASSHKGADTEAFF.

This sequence joins TRBV23-1 and TRBJ2-7; D uncertain. TRBV23-1 is placed among ORFs of uncertain function. The CDR3 has 15 amino acids. V shed 3 bases and J shed 0 bases, with 12 bases lying between them. Here the CDR3 DNA reads TGCGCCAGCAGTCAGGTTAAACCGAGCTCCTACGAGCAGTACGTC. Translation gives CASSQVKPSSYEQYV.

This clonotype was recorded at least ten times. The chain recombines TRBV5-4 with TRBJ2-4; 9 bases fit TRBD2. This CDR3 spans 17 amino acids. V was pared by 3 bases and J by 3 bases, with 10 bases of the junction left unmatched. Germline V gives CDR1 SGHNT, CDR2 YYREEE (reference sequence). CDR3 residues: CASSSAAGGLSKNIQYF. The CDR3, as DNA: TGTGCCAGCAGCTCTGCTGCGGGGGGGCTGAGCAAAAACATTCAGTACTTC.